This record looks at one T cell receptor beta chain sequence and its context. Its target is not known. The entirety of the isolated RNA underwent reverse transcription, so expressed TCRB transcripts were sequenced. Generated by immunoSEQ multiplex PCR, the TCRdb table keeps only in-frame clones and is missing some. The profile covers 620,000 or so clones, with roughly 15% appearing a single time and about 0.097% taken by the ten largest. This CDR3 is 13 amino acids long. Looked up from germline, CDR1 is MRHNA and CDR2 is SNTAGT. V gave up 4 bases and J gave up 1 base, with 7 bases separating them. The entry originates in a study of beta chain features in type 1 diabetes. Staining for CD45RO/CCR7/CD25/CD127/CD95/CD27 allowed sorting of CD4+ naive, central memory, regulatory and stem cell-like memory cells. Study conclusions and caveats: HLA effects on TCRB rearrangement stayed unresolved here.

The sample consisted of naive CD4+ T cells from blood. The V and J genes are TRBV6-4 and TRBJ1-1; D gene uncertain. This TCR derives from a man aged 18 to 30 in good health. Written as DNA, the CDR3 is TGTGCCAGCAGTGTAGGATGGAACACTGAAGCTTTCTTT. Translation gives CASSVGWNTEAFF.